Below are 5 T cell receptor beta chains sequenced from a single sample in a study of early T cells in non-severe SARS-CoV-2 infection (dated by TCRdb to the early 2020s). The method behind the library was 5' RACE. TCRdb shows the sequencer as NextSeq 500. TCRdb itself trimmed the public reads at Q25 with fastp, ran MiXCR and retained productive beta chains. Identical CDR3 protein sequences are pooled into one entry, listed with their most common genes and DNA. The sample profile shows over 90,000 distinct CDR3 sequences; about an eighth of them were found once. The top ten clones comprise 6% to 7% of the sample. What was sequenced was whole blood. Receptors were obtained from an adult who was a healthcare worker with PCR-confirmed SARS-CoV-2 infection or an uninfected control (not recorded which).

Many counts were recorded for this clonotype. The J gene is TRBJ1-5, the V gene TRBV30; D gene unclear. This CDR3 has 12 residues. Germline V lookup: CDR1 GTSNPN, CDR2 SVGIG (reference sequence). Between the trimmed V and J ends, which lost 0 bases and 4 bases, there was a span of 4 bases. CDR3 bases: TGTGCCTGGAGTGTACAGAATCAGCCCCAGCATTTT. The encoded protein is CAWSVQNQPQHF.

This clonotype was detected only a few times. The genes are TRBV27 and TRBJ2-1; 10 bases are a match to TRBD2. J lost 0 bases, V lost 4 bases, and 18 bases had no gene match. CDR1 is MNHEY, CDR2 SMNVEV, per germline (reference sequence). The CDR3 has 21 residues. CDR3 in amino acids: CASSSARLAGGGLSSYNEQFF. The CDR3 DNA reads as TGTGCCAGCAGTTCTGCCCGATTAGCGGGAGGTGGGCTAAGCTCCTACAATGAGCAGTTCTTC.

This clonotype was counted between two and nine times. CDR3 sequence reads: CASTASGSLETQYF. The CDR3 coding sequence is TGTGCCAGCACCGCAAGCGGGAGTCTTGAGACCCAGTACTTC. V usage is TRBV13 and J usage is TRBJ2-5; 8 bases agree with TRBD2. The CDR3 is 14 amino acids. Per germline, CDR1 PRHDT and CDR2 FYEKMQ (reference sequence). V gave up 7 bases and J gave up 5 bases; unmatched junction bases: 9.

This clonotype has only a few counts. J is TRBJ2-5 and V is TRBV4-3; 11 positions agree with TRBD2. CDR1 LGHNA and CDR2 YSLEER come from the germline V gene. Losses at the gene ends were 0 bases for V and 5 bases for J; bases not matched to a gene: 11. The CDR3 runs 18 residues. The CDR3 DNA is TGCGCCAGCAGCCAAGAGCCCTACTCGACTAGCGGGACTGAGACCCAGTACTTC. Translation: CASSQEPYSTSGTETQYF.

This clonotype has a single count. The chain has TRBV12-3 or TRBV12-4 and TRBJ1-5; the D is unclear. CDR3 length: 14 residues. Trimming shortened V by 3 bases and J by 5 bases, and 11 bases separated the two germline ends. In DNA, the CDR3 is TGTGCCAGCAGTTTCGCAGGCTTCCATCAGCCCCAGCATTTT. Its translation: CASSFAGFHQPQHF.